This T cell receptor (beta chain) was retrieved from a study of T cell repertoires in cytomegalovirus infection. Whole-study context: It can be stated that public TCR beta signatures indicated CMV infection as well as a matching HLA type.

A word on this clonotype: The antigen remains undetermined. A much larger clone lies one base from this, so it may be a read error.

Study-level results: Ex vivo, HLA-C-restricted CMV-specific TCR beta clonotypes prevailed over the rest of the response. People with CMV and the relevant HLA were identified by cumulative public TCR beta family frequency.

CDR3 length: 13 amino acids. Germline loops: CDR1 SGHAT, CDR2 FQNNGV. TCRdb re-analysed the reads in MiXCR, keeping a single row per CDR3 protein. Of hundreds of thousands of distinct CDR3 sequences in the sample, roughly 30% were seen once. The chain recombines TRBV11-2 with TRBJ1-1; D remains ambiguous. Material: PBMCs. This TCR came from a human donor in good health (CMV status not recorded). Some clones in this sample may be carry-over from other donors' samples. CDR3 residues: CASSLDPASRALF. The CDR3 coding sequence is TGTGCCAGCAGCTTAGATCCGGCCAGTCGAGCTTTATTT. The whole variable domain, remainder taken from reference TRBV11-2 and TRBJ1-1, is EAGVAQSPRYKIIEKRQSVAFWCNPISGHATLYWYQQILGQGPKLLIQFQNNGVVDDSQLPKDRFSAERLKGVDSTLKIQPAKLEDSAVYLCASSLDPASRALFGQGTRLTVV.